The 28 T cell receptor beta chains presented below share a single source sample, sequenced in a study of T cell repertoires in cytomegalovirus infection. TCRdb called the reads again in MiXCR, with one record for every CDR3 protein. This sample has 630,000 or so distinct CDR3 sequences, with 20% to 25% found just once. What was sequenced was CD8+ T cells from PBMCs. The origin of the receptors is a human donor in good health (CMV status not recorded). Some clones in this sample may be carry-over from other donors' samples.

This clonotype came up a few times. This chain uses TRBV7-9 with TRBJ1-1; no clear D. CDR1 SEHNR and CDR2 FQNEAQ come from the germline V gene (reference sequence). CDR3 length equals 14 residues. V lost 6 bases and J 6 bases, leaving 17 bases between the germline ends. As DNA, the CDR3 is TGTGCCAGCAGTCCCCCCTCAGTTCGCGCTGAAGCTTTCTTT. Translation: CASSPPSVRAEAFF.

The V call is TRBV12-3 or TRBV12-4, the J call TRBJ2-3, with D perhaps TRBD1 or TRBD2 (5 bases each). CDR3 length: 15 residues. Trimming cost V 3 bases and J 5 bases, with 15 bases left between them. In DNA form, the CDR3 reads TGTGCCAGCAGTTTGTTTCGGGGACCGAGAGATACGCAGTATTTT. This sequence encodes CASSLFRGPRDTQYF.

The genes are TRBV20-1 and TRBJ2-7; D is uncertain. The CDR3 runs 14 residues. In germline, CDR1 is DFQATT, CDR2 SNEGSKA (reference sequence). V was trimmed by 3 bases and J by 4 bases, leaving 16 bases between them. The CDR3 protein is CSASLYEAPYEQYF. For the CDR3, the DNA is TGCAGTGCTAGCCTCTACGAGGCCCCGTACGAGCAGTACTTC.

The chain joins TRBV9 to TRBJ1-4; the match to TRBD1 covers 8 bases. Germline CDR1 and CDR2: SGDLS and YYNGEE. The CDR3 is 16 residues long. The V segment lost 4 bases and the J segment 3 bases; nucleotides outside the gene matches: 8. CDR3 DNA sequence: TGTGCCAGCAGCCCCCAGGGGGCTACAGCTAATGAAAAACTGTTTTTT. Translating it yields CASSPQGATANEKLFF.

This clonotype has a handful of counts. This chain joins TRBV29-1 and TRBJ1-2; D might be TRBD1 (6 bases). V was pared by 7 bases and J by 8 bases, with 14 bases between. Per the germline V gene, CDR1 is SQVTM and CDR2 is ANQGSEA. The CDR3 loop spans 11 amino acids. CDR3 protein: CSARTEEGYTF. DNA for the CDR3: TGCAGCGCCCGGACAGAGGAAGGCTACACCTTC.

The chain carries TRBV6-2 or TRBV6-3 and TRBJ1-6; unclear D gene. The CDR3 is made up of 14 amino acids. Germline V gene data show CDR1 as MNHEY and CDR2 as SVGEGT. V lost 8 bases and J lost 7, with 15 bases in between. CDR3 nucleotide sequence: TGTGCCAGCGTGGGCTTGATGGTGAATTCACCCCTCCACTTT. This encodes CASVGLMVNSPLHF.

This clonotype was recorded a few times. Since a much larger clone is just one base distant, this may be a read error. The chain has TRBV7-6 and TRBJ1-6; no clear D gene. Trimming shortened V by 2 bases and J by 0 bases, and 5 bases separated the two germline ends. The germline gives CDR1 SGHVS, CDR2 FNYEAQ. This CDR3 comprises 15 residues. CDR3 sequence reads: CASSLRSSYNSPLHF. The CDR3, as DNA: TGTGCCAGCAGCTTAAGGAGCTCCTATAATTCACCCCTCCACTTT.

The V gene is TRBV12-3 or TRBV12-4, the J gene TRBJ2-7, with a tentative D call TRBD2 (6 bases). CDR3 length equals 14 residues. Trimming cost V 3 bases and J 5 bases, with 14 bases left between them. CDR3 amino acids: CASSFTGVDHEQYF. CDR3 DNA: TGTGCCAGCAGTTTTACGGGGGTAGACCACGAGCAGTACTTC.

This chain links TRBV28 with TRBJ2-2; no firm D call. Germline V gives CDR1 MDHEN, CDR2 SYDVKM. CDR3 size: 12 residues. Trimming pared 5 bases from V and 7 bases from J, leaving 8 bases between. The CDR3 region is CASSEDDGELFF. The CDR3, as DNA: TGTGCCAGCAGTGAAGACGACGGGGAGCTGTTTTTT.

In regard to this clonotype: This may arise from a read error, as a much more abundant clone is one base away. The rearrangement links TRBV28 to TRBJ2-7; D is unresolved. CDR1 and CDR2 from the germline V gene are MDHEN and SYDVKM. The CDR3 length is 13 residues. The chain's CDR3 is CANSLAVTYEQYF. Here the CDR3 DNA reads TGTGCCAACAGTTTAGCAGTTACCTACGAGCAGTACTTC.

This clonotype was detected only a few times. The genes are TRBV10-3 and TRBJ2-2; 11 bases are a match to TRBD2. The ends lost 2 bases at V and 0 bases at J; junction bases unmatched: 5. From germline, CDR1 is ENHRY and CDR2 SYGVKD. This CDR3 has 18 amino acids. CDR3 coding DNA: TGTGCCATCAGTGAGACTAGCGGGGGCCTCGCGAACACCGGGGAGCTGTTTTTT. Translating it yields CAISETSGGLANTGELFF.

The chain uses TRBV27 and TRBJ2-5; D is tentatively TRBD1 or TRBD2 (6 bases each). Per germline, CDR1 MNHEY and CDR2 SMNVEV (reference sequence). The CDR3 contains 11 residues. V shed 10 bases and J shed 4 bases, with 10 bases lying between them. CDR3 protein: CATGATETQYF. CDR3 coding DNA: TGTGCCACGGGGGCTACAGAGACCCAGTACTTC.

V is TRBV6-2 or TRBV6-3 and J is TRBJ2-6; D is uncertain. Germline values: CDR1 MNHEY, CDR2 SVGEGT. The CDR3 runs to 12 residues. The ends were cut back, 7 bases at V and 4 bases at J, with 5 bases in the middle. The CDR3 bases are TGTGCCAGCAAGATCGGGGCCAACGTCCTGACTTTC. Translated, it gives CASKIGANVLTF.

The V and J genes are TRBV6-2 or TRBV6-3 and TRBJ2-7; D might be TRBD1 (5 bases). The V end was cut by 5 bases, the J end by 6 bases, with 17 bases between. The CDR3 is made up of 14 amino acids. CDR1 MNHEY and CDR2 SVGEGT come from the germline V gene. CDR3 DNA: TGTGCCAGCAGTACCCCTCGACAGCCCTCCGAGCAGTACTTC. Protein product: CASSTPRQPSEQYF.

This chain connects TRBV28 to TRBJ2-7; 11 bases are shared with TRBD1. The CDR3 loop spans 15 amino acids. J was trimmed by 6 bases and V by 5 bases; bases with no gene match: 9. Germline CDR1 and CDR2: MDHEN and SYDVKM. Here the CDR3 DNA reads TGTGCCAGCAGTCTACCGGGACAGGGGGAAGTCGAGCAGTACGTC. It specifies CASSLPGQGEVEQYV.

Of note for this clonotype: This may be a read error, as it is one base from a much larger clone. The V gene is TRBV7-9, the J gene TRBJ2-1; D may be TRBD2 (5 bases). This CDR3 spans 15 amino acids. CDR1 is SEHNR and CDR2 is FQNEAQ in the germline V gene (reference sequence). The CDR3 DNA reads as TGTACCAGCAGTTTTAGGACCGCCGGAGCGGATGAGCAGTTCTTC. Its protein product is CTSSFRTAGADEQFF.

This clonotype has at least ten counts. J is TRBJ2-2 and V is TRBV7-8, with D perhaps matching TRBD2 (5 bases). V gave up 5 bases and J gave up 1 base, with 11 bases separating them. Germline CDR1 is SGHVS and CDR2 is FQNEAQ. The CDR3 loop spans 15 amino acids. The CDR3 spells CASSPFEGNTGELFF. The CDR3 DNA reads TGTGCCAGCAGCCCTTTTGAGGGGAACACCGGGGAGCTGTTTTTT.

On this clonotype itself: A read error may account for a junction end that differs from germline. This chain connects TRBV7-6 to TRBJ1-1; D call uncertain. Germline CDR1 reads SGHVS; CDR2 reads FNYEAQ. CDR3 length: 15 residues. The CDR3 spells CTSSLAEAWNTEAFF. The CDR3 nucleotides are TGTACCAGCAGCTTAGCGGAGGCTTGGAACACTGAAGCTTTCTTT.

The chain employs TRBV28 and TRBJ2-7; TRBD2 matches at 14 bases. The V segment lost 3 bases and the J segment 1 base; nucleotides outside the gene matches: 2. CDR3 length: 16 amino acids. The germline V gene encodes CDR1 MDHEN and CDR2 SYDVKM. CDR3 in amino acids: CASSLTSGGASYEQYF. CDR3 in DNA: TGTGCCAGCAGTTTGACTAGCGGGGGGGCATCCTACGAGCAGTACTTC.

To note about this clonotype: Being one base from a much bigger clone, this may be a read error. V and J are TRBV29-1 and TRBJ2-2; 12 bases map to TRBD2. From germline, CDR1 is SQVTM and CDR2 ANQGSEA. V trimming: 5 bases; J trimming: 2 bases; junction bases outside the gene matches: 6. There are 16 residues in the CDR3. For the CDR3, the DNA is TGCAGCGTTTGTGGACTAGCGGGGATTAACACCGGGGAGCTGTTTTTT. This gives the protein CSVCGLAGINTGELFF.

To note about this clonotype: At one end the junction does not follow the germline gene, possibly because of a read error. The chain has TRBV2 and TRBJ2-1; TRBD2 is a possible D gene (5 bases). The CDR3 totals 15 residues. The germline V gene has CDR1 SNHLY and CDR2 FYNNEI. The DNA for the CDR3 is TGTGTCAGCTTGGGGAGCGGTCCTCCCTACAATGAGCAGTTCTTC. Amino acid sequence: CVSLGSGPPYNEQFF.

The chain has TRBV20-1 and TRBJ2-1, with 10 bases identical to TRBD2. CDR1 and CDR2 (germline): DFQATT, SNEGSKA (reference sequence). The CDR3 consists of 13 residues. Germline trimming cut 1 base from V and 6 bases from J; bases unmatched to any gene: 0. CDR3 residues: CSARGTSGNEQFF. The CDR3, as DNA: TGCAGTGCTAGAGGGACTAGCGGCAATGAGCAGTTCTTC.

In the case of this clonotype: This sequence may be a read error, since a much larger clone differs from it by one base. The rearrangement joins TRBV7-6 to TRBJ2-7, with unresolved D. V gave up 5 bases and J gave up 0 bases, with 14 bases separating them. Germline CDR1 SGHVS, CDR2 FNYEAQ. This CDR3 spans 15 amino acids. The CDR3 coding sequence is TGTGCCAGCAGCCCCGAGGAGCGAAGCTCCTACGAGCAGTACTTC. Translated: CASSPEERSSYEQYF.

This clonotype was seen ten or more times. The chain joins TRBV20-1 to TRBJ1-3; tentative D call: TRBD1 (5 bases). The CDR3 spans 18 residues. The germline V gene has CDR1 DFQATT and CDR2 SNEGSKA (reference sequence). The V and J ends lost 0 bases and 0 bases respectively, with 18 bases between them. The DNA for the CDR3 is TGCAGTGCTAGAGAGGGACCCCAGGGTATCAACTCTGGAAACACCATATATTTT. Protein: CSAREGPQGINSGNTIYF.

The genes are TRBV5-6 and TRBJ1-2; no reliable D call. Trimming removed 0 bases at V and 7 bases at J, with 10 bases between. The CDR3 is 13 residues long. The germline V gene encodes CDR1 SGHDT and CDR2 YYEEEE. CDR3 residues: CASSLGVGAGYTF. The DNA of the CDR3 is TGTGCCAGCAGCTTGGGGGTTGGAGCTGGCTACACCTTC. The complete variable domain, with remaining parts taken from reference TRBV5-6 and TRBJ1-2, reads DAGVTQSPTHLIKTRGQQVTLRCSPKSGHDTVSWYQQALGQGPQFIFQYYEEEERQRGNFPDRFSGHQFPNYSSELNVNALLLGDSALYLCASSLGVGAGYTFGSGTRLTVV.

This clonotype was seen a handful of times. The V and J genes are TRBV19 and TRBJ1-1; D is undetermined. The germline V and J ends were trimmed by 5 bases and 1 base, with 14 bases remaining between them. CDR1 and CDR2 (germline): LNHDA, SQIVND (reference sequence). The CDR3 is 15 residues long. CDR3 region: CASSQMSAGNTEAFF. The CDR3 DNA reads TGTGCCAGTAGTCAGATGTCTGCCGGGAACACTGAAGCTTTCTTT.

There are many counts of this clonotype. The chain employs TRBV7-9 and TRBJ2-3; D may be TRBD1 (6 bases). This CDR3 region has 12 residues. Trimming stripped 6 bases from V and 4 bases from J, with 8 bases between. Germline CDR1 and CDR2: SEHNR and FQNEAQ (reference sequence). CDR3 bases: TGTGCCAGCAGACCAGGGGCAGATACGCAGTATTTT. Translated: CASRPGADTQYF.

The chain combines TRBV20-1 with TRBJ2-2; D is undetermined. CDR1 DFQATT and CDR2 SNEGSKA come from the germline V gene (reference sequence). The CDR3 is 14 amino acids. V lost 1 base, J lost 3 bases, and 9 bases lay in between. The CDR3 DNA reads as TGCAGTGCTAGAGCCGGCACTTACACCGGGGAGCTGTTTTTT. Its protein is CSARAGTYTGELFF.